Presented here are 24 T cell receptor beta chains from one specimen sequenced in a study of blood T cell repertoires in COVID-19. Assay: immunoSEQ multiplex PCR; the TCRdb copy retains only in-frame clones and omits some. The profile shows more than 20,000 clones, under 90% of them singletons. Sequencing used peripheral blood. Every receptor here comes from a human donor in a cohort sampled during active COVID-19.

This sequence joins TRBV6-1 and TRBJ2-7, with TRBD1 matching 7 bases. The CDR3 consists of 14 residues. Per germline, CDR1 MNHNS and CDR2 SASEGT. With V trimmed by 3 bases and J by 2 bases, 4 bases remained unmatched. CDR3 sequence (DNA): TGTGCCAGCAGTGAGGGCAGGGGGACCTACGAGCAGTACTTC. Its translation: CASSEGRGTYEQYF.

The J gene is TRBJ2-2, the V gene TRBV7-2; possibly TRBD2 for D (5 bases). Trimming pared 5 bases from V and 3 bases from J, leaving 10 bases between. Germline V gives CDR1 SGHTA, CDR2 FQGNSA. The length of the CDR3 is 14 residues. The CDR3 DNA sequence: TGTGCCAGCAGCCCTCACGGGGACACCGGGGAGCTGTTTTTT. Amino acids: CASSPHGDTGELFF.

This chain links TRBV5-8 with TRBJ1-4; 9 bases are shared with TRBD1. The germline gives CDR1 SGHTS, CDR2 YDEGEE. V trimming: 4 bases; J trimming: 8 bases; junction bases outside the gene matches: 6. This CDR3 has 14 amino acids. This CDR3 is CASSARQGVEKLFF. The CDR3 DNA reads as TGTGCCAGCAGCGCCCGACAGGGGGTAGAAAAACTGTTTTTT.

The V call is TRBV7-2, the J call TRBJ1-1; the D is unclear. Trimming shortened V by 1 base and J by 1 base, and 7 bases separated the two germline ends. In germline, CDR1 is SGHTA, CDR2 FQGNSA. This CDR3 is built from 14 residues. CDR3 residues: CASSLGTQNTEAFF. The CDR3 coding sequence is TGTGCCAGCAGCTTAGGCACTCAGAACACTGAAGCTTTCTTT.

The gene calls are TRBV18 and TRBJ2-1; D is possibly TRBD1 (5 bases). The CDR3 sequence is 13 residues long. Per germline, CDR1 KGHSH and CDR2 LQKENI. V lost 6 bases to trimming and J lost 5 bases, with 11 bases between them. CDR3 sequence reads: CASSHDSDNEQFF. Here the CDR3 DNA reads TGTGCCAGCTCTCATGACAGTGACAATGAGCAGTTCTTC.

The V and J genes are TRBV19 and TRBJ1-2; 7 positions agree with TRBD1. V gave up 10 bases and J gave up 6 bases; unmatched junction bases: 5. From germline, CDR1 is LNHDA and CDR2 SQIVND (reference sequence). This CDR3 comprises 11 residues. CDR3 sequence: CATQGVHGYTF. In DNA form, the CDR3 reads TGTGCCACCCAGGGGGTGCATGGCTACACCTTC.

The chain is built from TRBV7-9 and TRBJ2-3, with a possible D match to TRBD2 (6 bases). This CDR3 region has 16 residues. Germline V gene lookup returns CDR1 SEHNR and CDR2 FQNEAQ (reference sequence). V was shortened by 5 bases and J by 1 base, with 16 bases between the two germline ends. The DNA for the CDR3 is TGTGCCAGCAGCGCCTACCTCGGGAGCGGCACAGATACGCAGTATTTT. Translation: CASSAYLGSGTDTQYF.

The rearrangement uses TRBV19 and TRBJ2-2; D is uncertain. Trimming removed 5 bases from V and 1 base from J, with 8 bases in between. Germline V gene lookup returns CDR1 LNHDA and CDR2 SQIVND (reference sequence). The CDR3 is 14 amino acids. CDR3 amino acids: CASSPRQNTGELFF. The DNA for the CDR3 is TGTGCCAGTAGTCCAAGACAGAACACCGGGGAGCTGTTTTTT.

V and J are TRBV3-1 (or the pseudogene TRBV3-2) and TRBJ2-7; 9 positions agree with TRBD2. Germline V lookup: CDR1 LGHDT, CDR2 YNNKEL (reference sequence). The CDR3 sequence is 15 residues long. The V segment lost 2 bases and the J segment 6 bases; nucleotides outside the gene matches: 8. The CDR3 protein is CASSQWPSGVGEQYF. For the CDR3, the DNA is TGTGCCAGCAGCCAATGGCCTAGCGGGGTGGGCGAGCAGTACTTC.

V gene TRBV6-2 or TRBV6-3 combines with J gene TRBJ2-7; the D gene is possibly TRBD1 (6 bases). The CDR3 spans 15 residues. CDR1 MNHEY and CDR2 SVGEGT come from the germline V gene. Trimming took off 6 bases at V and 5 bases at J, with 20 bases between the two ends. The CDR3 here is CASSPPGQPFHEQYF. The CDR3 DNA reads TGTGCCAGCAGCCCCCCCGGACAGCCTTTCCACGAGCAGTACTTC.

The chain employs TRBV12-3 or TRBV12-4 and TRBJ1-5, with TRBD1 as a possible D gene (5 bases). The CDR3 loop spans 12 amino acids. The V end was cut by 10 bases, the J end by 6 bases, with 13 bases between. The CDR3 loop reads CATGGVGQPQHF. The CDR3 DNA reads as TGTGCCACCGGGGGAGTCGGTCAGCCCCAGCATTTT.

The rearrangement links TRBV2 to TRBJ2-1; 9 bases align to TRBD1. Trimming at V came to 6 bases and at J to 1 base, leaving 7 bases not matched to a gene. The CDR3 consists of 16 residues. Germline lookup yields CDR1 SNHLY and CDR2 FYNNEI. The chain's CDR3 is CASRPGQGKSYNEQFF. CDR3 coding DNA: TGTGCCAGCAGACCCGGACAGGGGAAATCCTACAATGAGCAGTTCTTC.

The rearrangement links TRBV6-5 to TRBJ2-5, with 7 bases that match TRBD1. The ends lost 7 bases at V and 3 bases at J; junction bases unmatched: 5. The CDR3 contains 13 residues. Germline CDR1 is MNHEY and CDR2 is SVGAGI. The CDR3 loop reads CASKKTGEETQYF. In DNA, the CDR3 is TGTGCCAGCAAGAAAACAGGGGAAGAGACCCAGTACTTC.

For the CDR3, the DNA is TGTGCCAGCAGTTTGACATTGAACACCGGGGAGCTGTTTTTT. Translating it yields CASSLTLNTGELFF. This chain uses TRBV27 with TRBJ2-2; D not certain. The CDR3 spans 14 residues. Germline V CDR1 and CDR2: MNHEY, SMNVEV (reference sequence). V lost 3 bases, J lost 1 base, and 6 bases lay in between.

The rearrangement uses TRBV6-2 or TRBV6-3 and TRBJ2-7; weak D call: TRBD2 (6 bases). Germline values: CDR1 MNHEY, CDR2 SVGEGT. V was shortened by 2 bases and J by 2 bases, with 10 bases between the two germline ends. CDR3 size: 14 residues. The CDR3 bases are TGTGCCAGCAGTTACGCTAGCGTTACCTACGAGCAGTACTTC. Protein product: CASSYASVTYEQYF.

CDR3 nucleotides: TGCAGCCTAAAGGACAACTACTATGGCTACACCTTC. It codes for CSLKDNYYGYTF. The genes are TRBV29-1 and TRBJ1-2; D might be TRBD1 (5 bases). Germline V gives CDR1 SQVTM, CDR2 ANQGSEA. Trimming removed 8 bases from V and 3 bases from J, with 13 bases in between. There are 12 residues in the CDR3.

The chain recombines TRBV5-8 with TRBJ2-7; perhaps TRBD2 as D (6 bases). V lost 6 bases and J 6 bases, leaving 22 bases between the germline ends. The CDR3 runs to 15 residues. Looked up from germline, CDR1 is SGHTS and CDR2 is YDEGEE. CDR3 in DNA: TGTGCCAGCATCCGGCGGGGATCCCGCCTCGGCGAGCAGTACTTC. Protein: CASIRRGSRLGEQYF.

V and J are TRBV6-5 and TRBJ2-1, with 7 nucleotides matching TRBD1. The V segment lost 6 bases and the J segment 2 bases; nucleotides outside the gene matches: 7. This CDR3 comprises 15 residues. The germline gives CDR1 MNHEY, CDR2 SVGAGI. For the CDR3, the DNA is TGTGCCAGCAGCCAAGACAGGGACCCCTACAATGAGCAGTTCTTC. Translation: CASSQDRDPYNEQFF.

This rearrangement joins TRBV5-1 to TRBJ1-6, with 10 bases identical to TRBD1. CDR1 is SGHRS and CDR2 is YFSETQ in the germline V gene. V lost 4 bases, J lost 10 bases, and 5 bases stayed unmatched. This CDR3 is built from 14 residues. This CDR3 reads CASSQGTGESPLHF. The CDR3 DNA sequence: TGCGCCAGCAGCCAAGGGACAGGGGAATCACCCCTCCACTTT.

The V gene is TRBV6-6, the J gene TRBJ2-4; tentatively, D is TRBD1 (6 bases). The V gene's germline CDR1 is MNHNY and CDR2 SVGAGI (reference sequence). The CDR3 extends over 17 amino acids. V gave up 6 bases and J gave up 3 bases, with 21 bases separating them. This CDR3 reads CASRRSGGPRDKNIQYF. The CDR3 DNA reads TGTGCCAGCAGGCGAAGTGGGGGCCCTCGCGACAAAAACATTCAGTACTTC.

This clone was picked up one time. The chain is built from TRBV5-4 and TRBJ1-1; D perhaps matches TRBD1 (6 bases). The V and J ends lost 0 bases and 3 bases respectively, with 12 bases between them. Germline V lookup: CDR1 SGHNT, CDR2 YYREEE (reference sequence). There are 15 residues in the CDR3. CDR3 in DNA: TGTGCCAGCAGCTTGGGGGGTAGGGGGTACACTGAAGCTTTCTTT. Amino acids: CASSLGGRGYTEAFF. The full variable domain, with the rest looked up from reference TRBV5-4 and TRBJ1-1, is ETGVTQSPTHLIKTRGQQVTLRCSSQSGHNTVSWYQQALGQGPQFIFQYYREEENGRGNFPPRFSGLQFPNYSSELNVNALELDDSALYLCASSLGGRGYTEAFFGQGTRLTVV.

The CDR3 here is CASLRTSGSSYEQYF. The CDR3 DNA follows: TGCGCCAGCTTACGGACTAGCGGGAGCTCCTACGAGCAGTACTTC. This chain links TRBV10-2 with TRBJ2-7; 13 nucleotides line up with TRBD2. The CDR3 spans 15 residues. CDR1 is WSHSY and CDR2 is SAAADI in the germline V gene. Trimming cost V 8 bases and J 0 bases; bases outside gene matches: 4.

This chain connects TRBV24-1 to TRBJ2-2; 9 nucleotides agree with TRBD1. There are 17 residues in the CDR3. Germline V CDR1 and CDR2: KGHDR, SFDVKD. The V segment lost 3 bases and the J segment 3 bases; nucleotides outside the gene matches: 7. In nucleotides, the CDR3 is TGTGCCACCAGTGATAGATCACAGGGGGCTGACACCGGGGAGCTGTTTTTT. As protein: CATSDRSQGADTGELFF.

V usage is TRBV11-3 and J usage is TRBJ2-3; 7 positions agree with TRBD1. This CDR3 is built from 15 residues. V shed 5 bases and J 0 bases; nucleotides not matched to a gene: 5. Germline V gene sequence: CDR1 SGHNT, CDR2 YENEEA. In DNA, the CDR3 is TGTGCCAGCAGCCAAGGGGGCAGCAGCACAGATACGCAGTATTTT. This translates into CASSQGGSSTDTQYF.